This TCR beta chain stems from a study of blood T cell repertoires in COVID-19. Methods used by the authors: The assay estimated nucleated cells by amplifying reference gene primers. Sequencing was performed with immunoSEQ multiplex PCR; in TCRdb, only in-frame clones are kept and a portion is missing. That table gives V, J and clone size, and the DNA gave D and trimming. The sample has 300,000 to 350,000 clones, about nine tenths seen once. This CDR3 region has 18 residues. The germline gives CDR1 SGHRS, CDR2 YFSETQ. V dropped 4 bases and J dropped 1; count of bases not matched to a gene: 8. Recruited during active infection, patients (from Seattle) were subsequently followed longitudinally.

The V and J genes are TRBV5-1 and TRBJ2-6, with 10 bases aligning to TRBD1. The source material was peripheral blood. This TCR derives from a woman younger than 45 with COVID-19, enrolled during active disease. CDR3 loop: CASSATGGSVSGANVLTF. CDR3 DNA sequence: TGCGCCAGCAGCGCGACAGGGGGCTCGGTATCTGGGGCCAACGTCCTGACTTTC.